The 14 T cell receptor beta chains listed next were all sequenced from one sample in a study of molecular identifiers for immune sequencing clone quantification. TCRdb re-called the PCR reads with MiXCR, one entry per CDR3 protein. The sample lists hundreds of thousands of distinct CDR3 sequences; about 20% were seen once. Sequenced sample: naive CD8+ T cells from blood, with Jurkat cell RNA spiked in. Sample subset: FACS-sorted CD8+CD4-CCR7+CD45RA+ naive T cells. These receptors were obtained from a human donor in good health. Some libraries in this study had Jurkat cell RNA spiked in.

The chain carries TRBV10-3 and TRBJ2-7; perhaps TRBD1 as D (5 bases). Trimming stripped 6 bases from V and 5 bases from J, with 17 bases between. The CDR3 loop spans 14 amino acids. Germline CDR1 is ENHRY and CDR2 is SYGVKD. The CDR3 bases are TGTGCCATCAGCTGGGGCCCCGATTCGCACGAGCAGTACTTC. Protein: CAISWGPDSHEQYF.

This clonotype has just a few counts. The chain combines TRBV5-4 with TRBJ2-1; 9 nucleotides align to TRBD2. Germline-derived CDR1 and CDR2 are SGHNT and YYREEE (reference sequence). The V and J ends lost 4 bases and 6 bases, in that order; junction bases with no gene match: 8. The CDR3 sequence is 15 residues long. In DNA form, the CDR3 reads TGTGCCAGCAGCCCTGGAGCGGGAGGACGCAATGAGCAGTTCTTC. Residues: CASSPGAGGRNEQFF.

The chain employs TRBV6-1 and TRBJ2-7, with 12 positions matching TRBD2. The V and J ends lost 3 bases and 4 bases, in that order; junction bases with no gene match: 4. This CDR3 comprises 15 residues. The germline gives CDR1 MNHNS, CDR2 SASEGT. The CDR3 sequence is CASSDPSGRAYEQYF. The CDR3 DNA follows: TGTGCCAGCAGTGATCCTAGCGGGAGGGCATACGAGCAGTACTTC.

This chain connects TRBV15 to TRBJ1-1, with 7 bases aligning to TRBD1. The CDR3 runs 14 residues. V shed 0 bases, J shed 6 bases, and the junction held 4 bases outside the gene matches. Germline CDR1 reads LNHNV; CDR2 reads YYDKDF (reference sequence). Written as DNA, the CDR3 is TGTGCCACCAGCAGAGATGAGGGGGCCTCTGAAGCTTTCTTT. Translation gives CATSRDEGASEAFF. The full variable domain, completed using reference TRBV15 and TRBJ1-1, is DAMVIQNPRYQVTQFGKPVTLSCSQTLNHNVMYWYQQKSSQAPKLLFHYYDKDFNNEADTPDNFQSRRPNTSFCFLDIRSPGLGDTAMYLCATSRDEGASEAFFGQGTRLTVV.

This clonotype has a count of ten or more. J is TRBJ1-5 and V is TRBV3-1, with D hard to call. There are 13 residues in the CDR3. Germline V lookup: CDR1 LGHDT, CDR2 YNNKEL (reference sequence). The V end lost 6 bases, the J end lost 6 bases, and 12 bases lay between the germline ends. The CDR3 DNA reads TGTGCCAGCAGTGCTGGGCGGGGTCAGCCCCAGCATTTT. This translates into CASSAGRGQPQHF.

The sample holds many counts of this clonotype. V gene TRBV12-3 or TRBV12-4 combines with J gene TRBJ2-3; TRBD2 matches at 7 bases. V was pared by 5 bases and J by 3 bases, with 8 bases of the junction left unmatched. This CDR3 has 15 residues. The CDR3 region has the DNA TGTGCCAGCAGTCCCGGGGCTAGCGGTACAGATACGCAGTATTTT. Translated: CASSPGASGTDTQYF.

This clonotype was seen ten or more times. The V gene is TRBV7-9, the J gene TRBJ2-7; D could derive from TRBD1 or TRBD2 (5 bases each). This CDR3 is built from 14 residues. CDR1 is SEHNR, CDR2 FQNEAQ, per germline (reference sequence). Trimming took off 5 bases at V and 0 bases at J, with 11 bases between the two ends. CDR3 nucleotide sequence: TGTGCCAGCAGCCGGGACGGGGACTCCTACGAGCAGTACTTC. It specifies CASSRDGDSYEQYF.

A word on this clonotype: A much more abundant neighbour one base away suggests this may be a read error. The chain couples TRBV19 to TRBJ2-5; D perhaps matches TRBD2 (6 bases). In germline, CDR1 is LNHDA, CDR2 SQIVND (reference sequence). The CDR3 covers 15 residues. The germline V and J ends were trimmed by 4 bases and 7 bases, with 19 bases remaining between them. The CDR3 protein is CASSTSDLAGGTQYF. The CDR3 DNA is TGTGCCAGTAGTACTTCAGACTTAGCCGGGGGGACCCAGTACTTC.

This clonotype occurred many times. The rearrangement joins TRBV27 to TRBJ2-3; possible D gene TRBD2, 5 bases. V lost 5 bases, J lost 5 bases, and 17 bases lay in between. The length of the CDR3 is 15 residues. Germline CDR1 is MNHEY and CDR2 is SMNVEV (reference sequence). For the CDR3, the DNA is TGTGCCAGCAGTGAGAGGGAGTGGGGTGGAGATACGCAGTATTTT. Translating gives CASSEREWGGDTQYF.

This clonotype came up many times. The chain is built from TRBV6-2 or TRBV6-3 and TRBJ2-3; TRBD2 matches 7 bases. The CDR3 runs to 14 residues. Germline-derived CDR1 and CDR2 are MNHEY and SVGEGT. V shed 8 bases, J shed 0 bases, and the junction held 5 bases outside the gene matches. The CDR3 is CASAWEGSTDTQYF. The CDR3 region has the DNA TGTGCCAGCGCCTGGGAGGGGAGCACAGATACGCAGTATTTT.

This clonotype was observed a handful of times. The chain joins TRBV4-3 to TRBJ2-1; TRBD2 matches 7 bases. The length of the CDR3 is 21 residues. Germline CDR1 is LGHNA and CDR2 is YSLEER. V gave up 3 bases and J gave up 0 bases; unmatched junction bases: 20. The CDR3 reads CASSQKIIGGSTEPSYNEQFF. CDR3 DNA: TGCGCCAGCAGCCAGAAGATTATCGGGGGGTCCACTGAACCCTCCTACAATGAGCAGTTCTTC.

Ten or more counts support this clonotype. This chain links TRBV27 with TRBJ2-1; D is possibly TRBD2 (7 bases). V shed 5 bases and J shed 4 bases, with 12 bases lying between them. Germline values: CDR1 MNHEY, CDR2 SMNVEV (reference sequence). This CDR3 contains 14 residues. DNA of the CDR3: TGTGCCAGCAGTATAAGCGGGACATACAATGAGCAGTTCTTC. This translates into CASSISGTYNEQFF.

At least ten counts were recorded for this clonotype. The V call is TRBV6-2 or TRBV6-3, the J call TRBJ1-2; TRBD1 is a possible D gene (5 bases). CDR1 and CDR2 (germline): MNHEY, SVGEGT. The CDR3 sequence is 13 residues long. V gave up 2 bases and J gave up 5 bases, with 9 bases separating them. The CDR3 reads CASSYTTGYGYTF. CDR3 in DNA: TGTGCCAGCAGTTACACCACAGGATATGGCTACACCTTC.

V usage is TRBV19 and J usage is TRBJ2-1; 10 positions agree with TRBD2. The germline V gene has CDR1 LNHDA and CDR2 SQIVND (reference sequence). The CDR3 consists of 20 residues. After removal of 0 bases from V and 2 bases from J, the junction contained 13 bases not matched to a gene. The CDR3 region has the DNA TGTGCCAGTAGTATAGATCTCGACCCGCTAGCGGGAGCCGCCTACAATGAGCAGTTCTTC. As protein: CASSIDLDPLAGAAYNEQFF.